The 32 T cell receptor beta chains below were found in one sample sequenced in a study of blood T cell repertoires in COVID-19. Some clones are missing from TCRdb's copy, which holds only in-frame ones; the method was immunoSEQ multiplex PCR. The repertoire holds a few hundred thousand clones, with approximately 82% as singletons. The sequencing sample was made of PBMCs or T cells enriched from blood (not recorded which). These receptors were obtained from a man aged 35-49 years who had recovered from COVID-19.

Here the CDR3 reads CASSGQTVYSNQPQHF. The CDR3 DNA follows: TGTGCCAGCTCAGGGCAGACAGTATATAGCAATCAGCCCCAGCATTTT. V gene TRBV18 combines with J gene TRBJ1-5; perhaps TRBD1 as D (5 bases). The CDR3 consists of 16 residues. Germline CDR1 and CDR2: KGHSH and LQKENI. Deletions cut 5 bases from V and 0 bases from J, with 14 bases between.

The chain joins TRBV18 to TRBJ1-2; D ambiguous. CDR1 and CDR2 (germline): KGHSH, LQKENI. Trimming shortened V by 2 bases and J by 1 base, and 14 bases separated the two germline ends. The CDR3 covers 16 residues. The CDR3 protein is CASSPGQAPFNYGYTF. CDR3 sequence (DNA): TGTGCCAGCTCACCAGGGCAGGCACCGTTTAACTATGGCTACACCTTC. The variable domain in full, with the rest retrieved from reference TRBV18 and TRBJ1-2, is NAGVMQNPRHLVRRRGQEARLRCSPMKGHSHVYWYRQLPEEGLKFMVYLQKENIIDESGMPKERFSAEFPKEGPSILRIQQVVRGDSAAYFCASSPGQAPFNYGYTFGSGTRLTVV.

The chain joins TRBV30 to TRBJ1-1, with D hard to call. CDR1 GTSNPN and CDR2 SVGIG come from the germline V gene (reference sequence). V was shortened by 3 bases and J by 0 bases, with 8 bases between the two germline ends. The CDR3 covers 13 residues. CDR3 nucleotides: TGTGCCTGGAGGGGAGGGCTGAACACTGAAGCTTTCTTT. Residues: CAWRGGLNTEAFF.

The sample holds one count of this clone. The chain has TRBV7-2 and TRBJ1-2, with 7 positions matching TRBD1. The CDR3 is 14 residues long. Germline V gene data show CDR1 as SGHTA and CDR2 as FQGNSA. After removal of 5 bases from V and 5 bases from J, the junction contained 8 bases not matched to a gene. This CDR3 is CASSPDAGGYGYTF. The CDR3 DNA sequence: TGTGCCAGCAGCCCCGACGCAGGGGGATATGGCTACACCTTC.

The chain combines TRBV11-2 with TRBJ2-4; TRBD2 agrees at 8 bases. The CDR3 totals 14 residues. Trimming cost V 1 base and J 6 bases; bases outside gene matches: 2. The germline CDR1 and CDR2 sequences are SGHAT and FQNNGV. The chain's CDR3 is CASSLAGGTNIQYF. The CDR3 bases are TGTGCCAGCAGCTTAGCGGGGGGGACAAACATTCAGTACTTC. Together with reference TRBV11-2 and TRBJ2-4, the CDR3 gives the full variable domain: EAGVAQSPRYKIIEKRQSVAFWCNPISGHATLYWYQQILGQGPKLLIQFQNNGVVDDSQLPKDRFSAERLKGVDSTLKIQPAKLEDSAVYLCASSLAGGTNIQYFGAGTRLSVL.

This clone was seen only a few times. The chain couples TRBV28 to TRBJ1-2, with 9 bases lining up with TRBD1. V lost 6 bases and J lost 10; bases outside the gene matches: 15. In germline, CDR1 is MDHEN, CDR2 SYDVKM. CDR3 size: 15 residues. CDR3 bases: TGTGCCAGCAGCGGAGCGTTAGGGACAGGGTTATTCTACACCTTC. It specifies CASSGALGTGLFYTF.

The CDR3 protein is CASSYSGGHSPLHF. The DNA for the CDR3 is TGTGCCAGCAGTTACTCAGGTGGGCATTCACCCCTCCACTTT. The V call is TRBV6-2 or TRBV6-3, the J call TRBJ1-6; no definite D call. The CDR3 consists of 14 residues. V gave up 0 bases and J gave up 8 bases, with 8 bases separating them. Germline V gene lookup returns CDR1 MNHEY and CDR2 SVGEGT.

The V and J genes are TRBV9 and TRBJ1-1, with TRBD1 as a possible D gene (5 bases). Germline lookup yields CDR1 SGDLS and CDR2 YYNGEE. CDR3 length: 16 residues. V was trimmed by 4 bases and J by 0 bases, leaving 16 bases between them. The CDR3 reads CASSPRQTAMNTEAFF. DNA of the CDR3: TGTGCCAGCAGCCCCCGACAGACCGCTATGAACACTGAAGCTTTCTTT.

CDR3 DNA sequence: TGTGCCAGCAGCAACGCCGGGACATTGACCCCGCCATCGAACACTGAAGCTTTCTTT. This encodes CASSNAGTLTPPSNTEAFF. The chain is built from TRBV21-1 and TRBJ1-1; TRBD1 is taken as the D call from the table, unchecked against the DNA. TRBV21-1 is given as a pseudogene. There are 19 residues in the CDR3.

The chain uses TRBV11-1 and TRBJ2-7; D may be TRBD1 (7 bases). Looked up from germline, CDR1 is SGHAT and CDR2 is FQDESV (reference sequence). The V end was cut by 5 bases, the J end by 0 bases, with 17 bases between. CDR3 length: 16 amino acids. CDR3 sequence (DNA): TGTGCCAGCAGCACCAGGGGGGCTGGGAGCTCCTACGAGCAGTACTTC. Translation gives CASSTRGAGSSYEQYF.

The chain employs TRBV7-2 and TRBJ2-3; no clear D. Trimming cost V 1 base and J 5 bases, with 10 bases left between them. The germline CDR1 and CDR2 sequences are SGHTA and FQGNSA. This CDR3 spans 14 amino acids. DNA of the CDR3: TGTGCCAGCAGCTTAGGACTCCACGTAGATACGCAGTATTTT. This encodes CASSLGLHVDTQYF.

This clone was detected only a few times. For the CDR3, the DNA is TGTGCCAGCAGGCCCGGGACAGGGGCTTCACCCCTCCACTTT. Its translation is CASRPGTGASPLHF. The V call is TRBV7-9, the J call TRBJ1-6; the match to TRBD1 covers 10 bases. The CDR3 runs to 14 residues. CDR1 and CDR2 (germline): SEHNR, FQNEAQ (reference sequence). V was pared by 6 bases and J by 9 bases, with 5 bases of the junction left unmatched.

This chain uses TRBV28 with TRBJ2-7; D is uncertain. The CDR3 sequence is 12 residues long. Trimming shortened V by 5 bases and J by 3 bases, and 8 bases separated the two germline ends. Germline V gene lookup returns CDR1 MDHEN and CDR2 SYDVKM. In nucleotides, the CDR3 is TGTGCCAGCAGTCCCCTTCTCTACGAGCAGTACTTC. Its translation: CASSPLLYEQYF.

The V call is TRBV27, the J call TRBJ1-6; 7 positions agree with TRBD1. This CDR3 spans 12 amino acids. Germline V lookup: CDR1 MNHEY, CDR2 SMNVEV (reference sequence). The J segment lost 10 bases and the V segment lost 6 bases, leaving 3 bases of the junction unmatched. CDR3 residues: CASRNRGSPLHF. In DNA, the CDR3 is TGTGCCAGCAGAAACAGGGGATCACCCCTCCACTTT.

The chain uses TRBV9 and TRBJ1-6, with 9 bases identical to TRBD1. The CDR3 contains 18 residues. Per the germline V gene, CDR1 is SGDLS and CDR2 is YYNGEE. With V trimmed by 2 bases and J by 6 bases, 12 bases remained unmatched. CDR3 sequence: CASSVTTHRDRVNSPLHF. CDR3 bases: TGTGCCAGCAGCGTGACAACCCACCGGGACAGGGTTAATTCACCCCTCCACTTT.

The CDR3 nucleotides are TGTGCCAGCAGCGTCCCGGGACAGGGGGAATCTGGGGCCAACGTCCTGACTTTC. Translation: CASSVPGQGESGANVLTF. V gene TRBV9 combines with J gene TRBJ2-6; 11 nucleotides agree with TRBD1. The CDR3 totals 18 residues. V lost 2 bases to trimming and J lost 1 base; unmatched junction nucleotides: 5. CDR1 is SGDLS, CDR2 YYNGEE, per germline.

This clone was counted a few times. V gene TRBV28 combines with J gene TRBJ1-1, with D unclear. The CDR3 totals 15 residues. V was shortened by 1 base and J by 5 bases, with 14 bases between the two germline ends. CDR1 MDHEN and CDR2 SYDVKM come from the germline V gene. The CDR3 spells CASSLLGFTGTEAFF. The DNA of the CDR3 is TGTGCCAGCAGTTTATTGGGTTTCACGGGGACTGAAGCTTTCTTT.

The rearrangement links TRBV30 to TRBJ2-7; 12 bases match TRBD2. Trimming removed 2 bases from V and 3 bases from J; junction bases left unmatched: 2. The germline V gene encodes CDR1 GTSNPN and CDR2 SVGIG (reference sequence). The CDR3 is made up of 14 amino acids. As DNA, the CDR3 is TGTGCCTGGAGTCAGGGACTAGCGGGCTACGAGCAGTACTTC. Its protein is CAWSQGLAGYEQYF.

The count of this clone is one. The J gene is TRBJ1-1, the V gene TRBV28; the D gene is possibly TRBD1 (6 bases). The V gene's germline CDR1 is MDHEN and CDR2 SYDVKM. Trimming pared 6 bases from V and 1 base from J, leaving 15 bases between. The CDR3 has 15 amino acids. Here the CDR3 DNA reads TGTGCCAGCAGCGTTCCAGGGGCGCAGAACACTGAAGCTTTCTTT. It encodes CASSVPGAQNTEAFF.

The chain links TRBV6-5 to TRBJ2-2; 7 nucleotides align to TRBD1. V dropped 5 bases and J dropped 1; count of bases not matched to a gene: 4. Germline CDR1 MNHEY, CDR2 SVGAGI. The CDR3 length is 15 residues. CDR3 bases: TGTGCCAGCAGTCAAAGGACAGGGAACACCGGGGAGCTGTTTTTT. Residues: CASSQRTGNTGELFF.

The chain recombines TRBV5-1 with TRBJ1-2; D is possibly TRBD1 (5 bases). V was cut by 4 bases and J by 8 bases, with 12 bases left in between. Germline V lookup: CDR1 SGHRS, CDR2 YFSETQ. The CDR3 has 12 amino acids. Here the CDR3 reads CASSRGGDGYTF. In DNA form, the CDR3 reads TGCGCCAGCAGCCGCGGGGGGGACGGCTACACCTTC.

The rearrangement uses TRBV28 and TRBJ2-5, with 8 bases that match TRBD2. The CDR3 totals 14 residues. CDR1 MDHEN and CDR2 SYDVKM come from the germline V gene. The V segment lost 5 bases and the J segment 4 bases; nucleotides outside the gene matches: 6. The CDR3 DNA is TGTGCCAGCAGTCCGGCCGGGACTAGAGAGACCCAGTACTTC. This gives the protein CASSPAGTRETQYF. Supplemented by reference TRBV28 and TRBJ2-5, the full variable domain reads DVKVTQSSRYLVKRTGEKVFLECVQDMDHENMFWYRQDPGLGLRLIYFSYDVKMKEKGDIPEGYSVSREKKERFSLILESASTNQTSMYLCASSPAGTRETQYFGPGTRLLVL.

This rearrangement joins TRBV28 to TRBJ2-5, with unresolved D. The germline V gene encodes CDR1 MDHEN and CDR2 SYDVKM. The CDR3 is made up of 10 amino acids. Trimming cost V 5 bases and J 5 bases, with 3 bases left between them. The CDR3 loop is CASSQETQYF. The CDR3 nucleotides are TGTGCCAGCAGTCAGGAGACCCAGTACTTC.

CDR3 sequence (DNA): TGTGCCAGCAGTTCATGGACTAGCGGGAGTCCAACCTACAATGAGCAGTTCTTC. Translated, it gives CASSSWTSGSPTYNEQFF. This chain connects TRBV27 to TRBJ2-1, with 13 bases that match TRBD2. The CDR3 length is 18 residues. In germline, CDR1 is MNHEY, CDR2 SMNVEV (reference sequence). V was clipped by 4 bases and J by 2 bases; unmatched bases: 8.

The DNA of the CDR3 is TGTGCCAGCAGTTCCCCCCAGAACACTGAAGCTTTCTTT. Protein: CASSSPQNTEAFF. The J gene is TRBJ1-1, the V gene TRBV28; D is unclear. The V gene lost 4 bases and the J gene lost 1 base, with 7 bases spanning the gap. The CDR3 covers 13 residues. Germline loops: CDR1 MDHEN, CDR2 SYDVKM. The variable domain in full, completed from reference TRBV28 and TRBJ1-1, reads DVKVTQSSRYLVKRTGEKVFLECVQDMDHENMFWYRQDPGLGLRLIYFSYDVKMKEKGDIPEGYSVSREKKERFSLILESASTNQTSMYLCASSSPQNTEAFFGQGTRLTVV.

The rearrangement links TRBV6-2 or TRBV6-3 to TRBJ2-7, with D perhaps matching TRBD1 (6 bases). Germline CDR1 MNHEY, CDR2 SVGEGT. The CDR3 is 13 residues long. The V and J ends lost 0 bases and 4 bases respectively, with 7 bases between them. This CDR3 reads CASSYSGQYEQYF. The CDR3 DNA follows: TGTGCCAGCAGTTACTCCGGACAGTACGAGCAGTACTTC.

This chain uses TRBV2 with TRBJ2-4, with 10 bases identical to TRBD1. V lost 4 bases to trimming and J lost 6 bases; unmatched junction nucleotides: 6. From germline, CDR1 is SNHLY and CDR2 FYNNEI. CDR3 length equals 15 residues. CDR3 nucleotide sequence: TGTGCCAGCAGTGCCGGACAGGGGGTGAGAAACATTCAGTACTTC. Translation: CASSAGQGVRNIQYF.

The V gene is TRBV10-1, the J gene TRBJ2-3; D might be TRBD1 (6 bases). V lost 5 bases and J 4 bases, leaving 13 bases between the germline ends. The CDR3 runs to 14 residues. Germline V gives CDR1 WNHNN, CDR2 SYGVQD (reference sequence). CDR3 loop: CASSPAGVPDTQYF. The CDR3 DNA reads as TGCGCCAGCAGTCCAGCAGGGGTCCCAGATACGCAGTATTTT.

The gene calls are TRBV7-6 and TRBJ2-2, with 7 nucleotides matching TRBD1. This CDR3 is 16 amino acids long. Germline V lookup: CDR1 SGHVS, CDR2 FNYEAQ. After removal of 3 bases from V and 6 bases from J, the junction contained 10 bases not matched to a gene. DNA for the CDR3: TGTGCCAGCAGCTTGGGACACAGGGGTCGGGCCGGGGAGCTGTTTTTT. It codes for CASSLGHRGRAGELFF. The variable domain in full, with the rest retrieved from reference TRBV7-6 and TRBJ2-2, is GAGVSQSPRYKVTKRGQDVALRCDPISGHVSLYWYRQALGQGPEFLTYFNYEAQQDKSGLPNDRFSAERPEGSISTLTIQRTEQRDSAMYRCASSLGHRGRAGELFFGEGSRLTVL.

The rearrangement joins TRBV24-1 to TRBJ1-6; D uncertain. Trimming pared 1 base from V and 15 bases from J, leaving 9 bases between. Germline lookup yields CDR1 KGHDR and CDR2 SFDVKD. This CDR3 spans 12 amino acids. The CDR3, as DNA: TGTGCCACCAGTGATTTTGCCGGTTTCCTCCACTTT. Translation gives CATSDFAGFLHF.

The CDR3 sequence is CASSLVTTGFGAEAFF. In nucleotides, the CDR3 is TGTGCCAGCAGCTTAGTGACAACAGGGTTTGGAGCTGAAGCTTTCTTT. This chain links TRBV7-9 with TRBJ1-1; D may be TRBD1 (6 bases). Trimming left V 1 base short and J 6 bases short, with 18 bases between. CDR1 is SEHNR and CDR2 is FQNEAQ in the germline V gene (reference sequence). CDR3 size: 16 residues.

The chain links TRBV29-1 to TRBJ2-5; D is possibly TRBD2 (7 bases). V dropped 8 bases and J dropped 4 bases, with 17 bases sitting between them. Germline loops: CDR1 SQVTM, CDR2 ANQGSEA. The CDR3 contains 13 residues. The CDR3: CSTSRGGVETQYF. CDR3 in DNA: TGCAGCACCTCGAGGGGGGGCGTAGAGACCCAGTACTTC.